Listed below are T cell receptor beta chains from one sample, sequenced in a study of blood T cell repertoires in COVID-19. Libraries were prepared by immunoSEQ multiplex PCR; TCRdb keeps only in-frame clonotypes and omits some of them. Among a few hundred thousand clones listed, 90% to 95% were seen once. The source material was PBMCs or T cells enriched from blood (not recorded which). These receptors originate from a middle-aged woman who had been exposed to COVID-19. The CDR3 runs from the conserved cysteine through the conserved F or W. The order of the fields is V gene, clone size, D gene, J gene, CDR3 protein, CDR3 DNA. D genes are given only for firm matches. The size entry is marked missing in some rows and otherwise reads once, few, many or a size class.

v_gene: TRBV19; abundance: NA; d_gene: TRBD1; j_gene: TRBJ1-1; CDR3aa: CASSRQGMNTEAFF; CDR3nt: TGTGCCAGTAGCCGACAGGGTATGAACACTGAAGCTTTCTTT
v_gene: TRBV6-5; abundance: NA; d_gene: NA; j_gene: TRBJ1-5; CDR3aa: CASNSGNQPQHF; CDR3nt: TGTGCCAGCAATTCGGGCAATCAGCCCCAGCATTTT
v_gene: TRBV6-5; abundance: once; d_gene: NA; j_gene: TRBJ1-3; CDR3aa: CASSRQGTSGNTIYF; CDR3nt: TGTGCCAGCAGCCGTCAGGGCACCTCTGGAAACACCATATATTTT
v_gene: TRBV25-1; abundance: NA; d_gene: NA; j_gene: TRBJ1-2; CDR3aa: CASHTQGGYTF; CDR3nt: TGTGCCAGTCACACACAGGGTGGCTACACCTTC
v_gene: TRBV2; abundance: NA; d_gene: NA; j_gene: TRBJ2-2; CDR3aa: CASREGQGHTGELFF; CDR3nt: TGTGCCAGCAGGGAGGGGCAGGGCCACACCGGGGAGCTGTTTTTT
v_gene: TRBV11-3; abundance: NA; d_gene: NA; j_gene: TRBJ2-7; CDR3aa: CASRRDTYEQYF; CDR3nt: TGTGCCAGCAGACGAGATACCTACGAGCAGTACTTC
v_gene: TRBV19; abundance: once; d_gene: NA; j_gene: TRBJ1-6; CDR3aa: CASRDQGLGGSPLHF; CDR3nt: TGTGCCAGTAGGGACCAGGGGCTAGGTGGTTCACCCCTCCACTTT
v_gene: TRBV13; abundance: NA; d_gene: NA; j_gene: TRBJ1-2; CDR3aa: CASSLGGDPYGYTF; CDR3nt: TGTGCCAGCAGCTTAGGTGGAGACCCCTATGGCTACACCTTC
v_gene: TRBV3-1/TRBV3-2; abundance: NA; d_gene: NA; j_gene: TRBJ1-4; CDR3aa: CASSQFQANEKLFF; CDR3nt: TGTGCCAGCAGCCAATTCCAGGCTAATGAAAAACTGTTTTTT
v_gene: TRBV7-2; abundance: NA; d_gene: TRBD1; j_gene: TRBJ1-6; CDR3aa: CASSPQAGQGNSPLHF; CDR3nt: TGTGCCAGCAGTCCCCAGGCGGGACAGGGCAATTCACCCCTCCACTTT
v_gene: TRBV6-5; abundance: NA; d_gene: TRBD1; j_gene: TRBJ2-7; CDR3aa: CASRAGTGGSYEQYF; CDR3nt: TGTGCCAGCAGGGCCGGGACAGGGGGCTCCTACGAGCAGTACTTC
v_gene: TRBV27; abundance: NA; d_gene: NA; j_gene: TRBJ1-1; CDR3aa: CASSSPGVGTEAFF; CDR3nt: TGTGCCAGCAGTTCACCAGGGGTGGGCACTGAAGCTTTCTTT
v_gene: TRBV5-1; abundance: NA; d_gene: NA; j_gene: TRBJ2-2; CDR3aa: CASRAGTPNTGELFF; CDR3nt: TGCGCCAGCAGGGCCGGGACACCTAACACCGGGGAGCTGTTTTTT